This record concerns one T cell receptor beta chain sequence. What it recognizes is unknown. The sample belongs to a study of shared clonotypes between healthy human individuals. Whole-study findings and limits: Naive subsets tended to show greater estimated richness than memory subsets. The study sampled only blood, and tissue repertoires likely differ.

Germline V gives CDR1 MGHRA, CDR2 YSYEKL. Trimming at V came to 3 bases and at J to 4 bases, leaving 2 bases not matched to a gene. The CDR3 runs to 14 residues. Across several immunoSEQ plates, the genomic DNA of each subset was split evenly. Method: immunoSEQ multiplex PCR; TCRdb's copy keeps in-frame clones and lacks some. The sample holds 950,000 to 1,300,000 clones, approximately 68% seen once. The specimen was memory CD4+ T cells sorted from blood. Regarding subset: CD45RA-negative fraction. The receptor was isolated from a man in his late teens or twenties in good health. The V call is TRBV4-1, the J call TRBJ2-2; 7 bases are shared with TRBD2. CDR3 amino acids: CASSHWGGTGELFF. As DNA, the CDR3 is TGCGCCAGCAGCCATTGGGGGGGCACCGGGGAGCTGTTTTTT.